This T cell receptor (beta chain) was obtained from a study of blood T cell repertoires in COVID-19. This CDR3 has 15 residues. Trimming stripped 0 bases from V and 2 bases from J, with 8 bases between. Per germline, CDR1 MNHEY and CDR2 SVGAGI. Per the original methods: Cell counts per sample came from amplifying reference gene primers. Here immunoSEQ multiplex PCR was the method, and the copy in TCRdb shows in-frame clones only, minus some. V and J calls and clone size are given by that table; D and trimming were obtained from the DNA. The sample carries under 350,000 clones, approximately 86% recorded once.

This clonotype originated in a woman aged 40 to 50 with acute COVID-19. The material sequenced was PBMCs or T cells enriched from blood (not recorded which). The V call is TRBV6-5, the J call TRBJ1-5; D gene uncertain. The CDR3 here is CASSYSITGNQPQHF. DNA of the CDR3: TGTGCCAGCAGTTACTCGATTACAGGCAATCAGCCCCAGCATTTT.